This T cell receptor (beta chain) emerged from a study of Ad26.COV2.S vaccination and SARS-CoV-2 variants (dated by TCRdb to the early 2020s). Regarding the research as a whole: Vaccine-arm donors came from COV1001, a multicentre, randomized, double-blind, placebo-controlled phase I-IIa trial of Ad26.COV2.S in healthy adults. Blinding of investigators to trial group allocation was maintained during experiments and outcome assessment. The TCR-sequenced set comprised about 32 samples: around 20 Ad26.COV2.S vaccine recipients, 5 placebo recipients and 8 SARS-CoV-2 convalescent individuals. Ad26.COV2.S was administered intramuscularly at 5 x 10^10 or 1 x 10^11 viral particles, either as a single shot or as two shots given 56 days apart. Trial participants were randomized into five groups of five, in which low-dose or high-dose Ad26.COV2.S was given once or twice, or placebo was given on both occasions. Sequencing of the TCRbeta repertoire served to evaluate the specificity and breadth of SARS-CoV-2-reactive T cell receptors following Ad26.COV2.S vaccination. Broader findings and caveats from the paper: Comparing responses between vaccine doses or regimens was not something the study was powered to do. The authors noted that total T cell responses may have been underestimated by the TCR breadth and depth analyses. After vaccination, substantial breadth of spike-specific CD8+ and CD4+ T cell responses was reported. Spike-specific TCR breadth was higher in Ad26.COV2.S recipients than in placebo recipients (P = 0.0014). Vaccine and placebo recipients had similar non-spike TCR breadth, a finding consistent with the vaccine containing only spike.

For this clone: This clone's antigen is unknown. There are no base qualities to consult, and no much larger clone falls within one base.

The immunoSEQ Assay was the method used to sequence TCRbeta CDR3 regions. After extraction, genomic DNA underwent amplification by bias-controlled multiplex PCR, followed by high-throughput sequencing. Per the source publication's procedure: To quantify the absolute abundance of every unique TCRbeta CDR3 region, sequences were collapsed and filtered. Usable DNA was measured by amplifying reference genes present in all nucleated cells, and TCRbeta template counts were normalized to that usable DNA to estimate T cell fraction. Repertoire TCRs were annotated as SARS-CoV-2-specific when V gene, CDR3 amino acid sequence and J gene were exactly matched to a known reactive TCR set. The reference SARS-CoV-2 TCR set was obtained from MIRA and was filtered for enrichment in COVID-19-positive ImmuneCODE repertoires, whereby public or cross-reactive TCRs were removed. Drawing on the MIRA antigens, annotated TCRs were analysed further at the level of specific ORF or position within ORF. Breadth was defined as the number of annotated unique rearrangements divided by the total number of unique productive rearrangements, and depth was defined as the summed frequency of the annotated unique rearrangements. TCR breadth was compared between groups using two-sided Wilcoxon rank-sum tests. Drawn from immuneACCESS, this table holds only the in-frame rearrangements with V and J called that TCRdb kept. Clones are partly lost; checked studies trace under half to an unresolved V gene and leave the rest unexplained. The V and J calls and the clone size are those of that table, but D and trimming were determined from the DNA. The sample data list approximately 340,000 clones, and roughly 85% of these were observed just once. Of the sample, 2.5% to 3.5% is held by the ten largest clones.

The germline V gene (reference sequence) specifies SGHNT as CDR1 and YYREEE as CDR2. The germline V and J ends show losses of 4 bases and 5 bases respectively, and no gene match explains 5 bases of the junction. Taken from cysteine to phenylalanine, the CDR3 has 14 residues. Only the CDR3 region is kept as DNA, spanning 42 bases read in frame from base 1. This sample's treatment or condition label indicates: approximately 18 received Ad26.COV2.S at low or high dose, single or two shots; about 5 received placebo; per-sample allocation not given. Repertoires of vaccine and placebo recipients were sequenced from samples taken on day 63 after the first injection. Cohort 1b enrolled 20 to 30 adults aged 18-55 years at a single site in Boston, USA, between 29 July and 7 August 2020. As a vaccine, Ad26.COV2.S was a replication-incompetent adenovirus type 26 vector that expressed a prefusion-stabilized SARS-CoV-2 spike protein derived from the original Wuhan strain.

Here the chain combines TRBV5-4 and TRBJ2-7; TRBD2 agrees with 11 junctional bases. The sequence came from a person aged 18-60 years who received the Ad26.COV2.S COVID-19 vaccine or a placebo. The sample was peripheral blood, taken in a trial of Ad26.COV2.S vaccine versus placebo. At the DNA level, the sequence is TGTGCCAGCAGCACTAGCGGGAGACTAAACGAGCAGTACTTC. This is translated as CASSTSGRLNEQYF.